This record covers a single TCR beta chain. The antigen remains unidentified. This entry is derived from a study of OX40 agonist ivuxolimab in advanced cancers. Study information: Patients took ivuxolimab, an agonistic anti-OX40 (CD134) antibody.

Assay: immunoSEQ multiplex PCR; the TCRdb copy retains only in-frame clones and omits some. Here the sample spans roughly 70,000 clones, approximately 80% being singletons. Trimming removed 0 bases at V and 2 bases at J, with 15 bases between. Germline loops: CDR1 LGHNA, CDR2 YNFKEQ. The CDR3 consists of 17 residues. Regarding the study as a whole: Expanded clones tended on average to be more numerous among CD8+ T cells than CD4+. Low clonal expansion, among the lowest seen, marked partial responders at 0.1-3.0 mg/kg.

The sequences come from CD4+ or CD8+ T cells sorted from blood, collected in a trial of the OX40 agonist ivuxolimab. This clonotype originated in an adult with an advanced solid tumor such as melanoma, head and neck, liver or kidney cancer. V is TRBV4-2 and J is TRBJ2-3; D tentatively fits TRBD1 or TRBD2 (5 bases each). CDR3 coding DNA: TGTGCCAGCAGCCAAGATTGGGGACCGACCCTCACAGATACGCAGTATTTT. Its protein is CASSQDWGPTLTDTQYF.